The 20 T cell receptor beta chains below were found in one sample sequenced in a study of T cell repertoires in cytomegalovirus infection. TCRdb redid the calling of the reads with MiXCR, one entry per CDR3 protein. Of just over 300,000 distinct CDR3 sequences in the sample, roughly 15% were seen once. Sequenced sample: PBMCs. The receptor source for this set is a human donor in good health (CMV status not recorded). Some clones in this sample may be carry-over from other donors' samples.

This clonotype was seen ten or more times. The chain combines TRBV12-3 or TRBV12-4 with TRBJ2-1; 8 bases align to TRBD2. This CDR3 has 15 residues. After removal of 3 bases from V and 4 bases from J, the junction contained 5 bases not matched to a gene. CDR3 DNA sequence: TGTGCCAGCAGTTTCGGCGGGGGGCCTTACAATGAGCAGTTCTTC. It encodes CASSFGGGPYNEQFF.

This chain links TRBV18 with TRBJ1-1; D remains ambiguous. The CDR3 consists of 15 residues. V gave up 3 bases and J gave up 7 bases, with 18 bases separating them. Germline lookup yields CDR1 KGHSH and CDR2 LQKENI. The chain's CDR3 is CASSPRSSPNGEAFF. The DNA for the CDR3 is TGTGCCAGCTCACCTAGGTCCTCCCCAAACGGTGAAGCTTTCTTT. The full variable domain, its missing parts supplied by reference TRBV18 and TRBJ1-1, is NAGVMQNPRHLVRRRGQEARLRCSPMKGHSHVYWYRQLPEEGLKFMVYLQKENIIDESGMPKERFSAEFPKEGPSILRIQQVVRGDSAAYFCASSPRSSPNGEAFFGQGTRLTVV.

A few counts support this clonotype. The V call is TRBV7-9, the J call TRBJ2-5; 12 positions match TRBD1. This CDR3 comprises 17 residues. V dropped 5 bases and J dropped 1; count of bases not matched to a gene: 8. Per the germline V gene, CDR1 is SEHNR and CDR2 is FQNEAQ (reference sequence). The CDR3 here is CASSPGQGASGQETQYF. The CDR3, as DNA: TGTGCCAGCAGCCCGGGACAGGGGGCGAGTGGCCAAGAGACCCAGTACTTC.

This clonotype has only a few counts. The chain has TRBV25-1 and TRBJ2-5; no clear D gene. Trimming pared 4 bases from V and 0 bases from J, leaving 15 bases between. Germline CDR1 MGHDK, CDR2 SYGVNS. CDR3 length: 16 residues. CDR3 amino acids: CASSGVGKLDQETQYF. The CDR3 coding sequence is TGTGCCAGCAGTGGCGTGGGGAAACTCGACCAAGAGACCCAGTACTTC.

This rearrangement joins TRBV12-3 or TRBV12-4 to TRBJ1-2; TRBD1 matches 10 bases. This CDR3 is built from 15 residues. V lost 7 bases, J lost 7 bases, and 12 bases stayed unmatched. CDR3 in amino acids: CASNQPGQGTSGYTF. For the CDR3, the DNA is TGTGCCAGCAACCAACCGGGACAGGGGACCAGTGGCTACACCTTC.

This clonotype was detected many times. This chain links TRBV7-2 with TRBJ1-2, with D unclear. Germline V gene sequence: CDR1 SGHTA, CDR2 FQGNSA. CDR3 length equals 15 residues. V was clipped by 3 bases and J by 3 bases, with 14 bases between them. The CDR3: CASSFAAGVDYGYTF. CDR3 nucleotide sequence: TGTGCCAGCAGCTTTGCAGCTGGGGTCGACTATGGCTACACCTTC.

This clonotype was recorded at least ten times. Written as DNA, the CDR3 is TGTGCCAGCAGCTTCGGGGTGGCCACCGGGGAGCTGTTTTTT. Amino acid sequence: CASSFGVATGELFF. The genes are TRBV5-6 and TRBJ2-2; TRBD2 might be the D (5 bases). The CDR3 spans 14 residues. The ends were cut back, 2 bases at V and 4 bases at J, with 9 bases in the middle. Germline V gives CDR1 SGHDT, CDR2 YYEEEE.

The chain employs TRBV9 and TRBJ2-5; D not certain. The CDR3 has 18 residues. CDR1 is SGDLS, CDR2 YYNGEE, per germline. V was clipped by 4 bases and J by 3 bases, with 25 bases between them. The CDR3 here is CASSPSFYQDTEEETQYF. The CDR3 nucleotides read TGTGCCAGCAGCCCTAGTTTTTACCAGGATACAGAGGAAGAGACCCAGTACTTC.

This clonotype was detected many times. The chain carries TRBV7-2 and TRBJ1-5, with TRBD1 matching 7 bases. The CDR3 totals 17 residues. Germline lookup yields CDR1 SGHTA and CDR2 FQGNSA. V lost 1 base to trimming and J lost 5 bases; unmatched junction nucleotides: 11. The CDR3 reads CASSLGRRRDSHQPQHF. CDR3 nucleotide sequence: TGTGCCAGCAGCTTAGGACGGCGTAGGGACAGCCATCAGCCCCAGCATTTT.

The table lists this clonotype with many counts. The rearrangement uses TRBV4-1 and TRBJ2-2, with D unclear. The ends were cut back, 3 bases at V and 5 bases at J, with 16 bases in the middle. CDR1 and CDR2 (germline): MGHRA, YSYEKL. The CDR3 length is 16 residues. As DNA, the CDR3 is TGCGCCAGCAGCCAGCCCCGGGCTTCTGGGACCGGGGAGCTGTTTTTT. Translating gives CASSQPRASGTGELFF.

The chain links TRBV5-1 to TRBJ2-3; no firm D call. This CDR3 is built from 15 residues. Trimming removed 1 base at V and 0 bases at J, with 9 bases between. CDR1 SGHRS and CDR2 YFSETQ come from the germline V gene. The CDR3 loop reads CASSLSVASTDTQYF. The CDR3, as DNA: TGCGCCAGCAGCTTGTCGGTAGCTAGCACAGATACGCAGTATTTT.

The rearrangement uses TRBV5-1 and TRBJ1-2; D perhaps matches TRBD1 (6 bases). This CDR3 has 14 residues. V was pared by 0 bases and J by 8 bases, with 14 bases between. The germline CDR1 and CDR2 sequences are SGHRS and YFSETQ. CDR3 in amino acids: CASSLELGAQGYTF. The CDR3 DNA reads as TGCGCCAGCAGCTTGGAATTGGGGGCTCAGGGCTACACCTTC.

On this clonotype itself: One junction end does not reproduce the germline sequence, and a read error may be involved. This chain links TRBV5-3 with TRBJ2-3, with D perhaps TRBD2 (5 bases). TRBV5-3 is assigned to the ORF class and has an uncertain function. CDR3 length equals 16 residues. CDR3 region: CASSLGVDGSTDTQYF. DNA of the CDR3: TGTGCCAGCAGCTTGGGAGTGGACGGATCCACAGATACGCAGTATTTT.

This clonotype was observed at least ten times. CDR3 sequence: CASSLNWHRIDEQYF. DNA for the CDR3: TGTGCCAGCAGTTTGAATTGGCATAGGATCGACGAGCAGTACTTC. The V and J genes are TRBV12-3 or TRBV12-4 and TRBJ2-7, with D unclear. Trimming cost V 3 bases and J 5 bases, with 17 bases left between them. CDR3 length: 15 amino acids.

The gene calls are TRBV7-9 and TRBJ2-7; maybe TRBD1 (5 bases). This CDR3 comprises 14 residues. Trimming pared 1 base from V and 5 bases from J, leaving 12 bases between. The V gene's germline CDR1 is SEHNR and CDR2 FQNEAQ (reference sequence). Written as DNA, the CDR3 is TGTGCCAGCAGCTTAGATACAGGCTCAAACGAGCAGTACTTC. This translates into CASSLDTGSNEQYF.

This rearrangement joins TRBV20-1 to TRBJ1-3; D gene uncertain. Germline values: CDR1 DFQATT, CDR2 SNEGSKA (reference sequence). The V end was cut by 0 bases, the J end by 4 bases, with 7 bases between. The length of the CDR3 is 13 residues. In DNA, the CDR3 is TGCAGTGCTAGAGATACCAGAGGAAACACCATATATTTT. This translates into CSARDTRGNTIYF.

This clonotype has just a few counts. J is TRBJ2-7 and V is TRBV6-1; 12 bases are shared with TRBD2. Germline trimming cut 3 bases from V and 0 bases from J; bases unmatched to any gene: 12. CDR1 is MNHNS and CDR2 is SASEGT in the germline V gene. The CDR3 runs to 19 residues. The CDR3 DNA follows: TGTGCCAGCAGTGAGCCCAGAACTAGCGGGGGGCCAAGCTCCTACGAGCAGTACTTC. Its translation is CASSEPRTSGGPSSYEQYF.

This clonotype was found many times. Compared with germline, one end of the junction differs, possibly owing to a read error. This sequence joins TRBV4-1 and TRBJ2-5; perhaps D is TRBD1 or TRBD2 (5 bases each). The CDR3 spans 16 residues. Germline-derived CDR1 and CDR2 are MGHRA and YSYEKL. The CDR3, as DNA: TGTGCCAGCAGCCAAGTGAGGGGTGGGCGGCAAGAGACCCAGTACTTC. This codes for CASSQVRGGRQETQYF.

This clonotype was detected only a few times. This rearrangement joins TRBV7-2 to TRBJ2-2, with D unclear. Germline assignment: CDR1 SGHTA and CDR2 FQGNSA. V shed 3 bases and J shed 3 bases, with 5 bases lying between them. This CDR3 spans 13 amino acids. CDR3 in amino acids: CASSFLDTGELFF. DNA of the CDR3: TGTGCCAGCAGCTTTCTAGACACCGGGGAGCTGTTTTTT.

The chain has TRBV4-1 and TRBJ2-1, with 7 bases lining up with TRBD1. The CDR3 is 15 amino acids. Trimming cost V 0 bases and J 4 bases; bases outside gene matches: 3. The germline V gene has CDR1 MGHRA and CDR2 YSYEKL. CDR3 loop: CASSQDRGQYNEQFF. CDR3 in DNA: TGCGCCAGCAGCCAAGATAGGGGACAGTACAATGAGCAGTTCTTC.